The source of this TCR beta chain is a study of blood T cell repertoires in COVID-19. TCRdb keeps only in-frame clones here, not all; method: immunoSEQ multiplex PCR. The table records 250,000 to 400,000 clones, 88% of them present only once. A single count supports this clone. The germline V and J ends were trimmed by 3 bases and 3 bases, with 18 bases remaining between them. CDR3 length equals 16 residues. Germline CDR1 reads SGDLS; CDR2 reads YYNGEE. The chain is built from TRBV9 and TRBJ1-2, with a weak D call TRBD1 (5 bases). Material for sequencing was peripheral blood. The clonotype was recovered from a woman in her twenties or thirties with COVID-19, enrolled during active disease. The DNA of the CDR3 is TGTGCCAGCAGCGCGATTCCTACCAGGGTGGACTATGGCTACACCTTC. It encodes CASSAIPTRVDYGYTF.